These 14 T cell receptor beta chains were all obtained from the same sample, sequenced in a study of blood T cell repertoires in COVID-19. Measured with immunoSEQ multiplex PCR; TCRdb has only the in-frame clones, and not every one. The table records roughly 320,000 clones, roughly 86% of them present only once. The sample consisted of peripheral blood. Receptors originate from a man between 65 and 85 years old with acute or convalescent COVID-19.

This clone has only one observation. V and J are TRBV30 and TRBJ2-1, with a tentative D call TRBD2 (7 bases). This CDR3 contains 17 residues. Germline loops: CDR1 GTSNPN, CDR2 SVGIG (reference sequence). Trimming shortened V by 0 bases and J by 5 bases, and 20 bases separated the two germline ends. CDR3 nucleotides: TGTGCCTGGAGTGTACGGATGCCGGGGGGCAGAAACAATGAGCAGTTCTTC. Translated, it gives CAWSVRMPGGRNNEQFF.

V gene TRBV12-3 or TRBV12-4 combines with J gene TRBJ2-7, with D perhaps TRBD2 (6 bases). The V gene lost 6 bases and the J gene lost 5 bases, with 14 bases spanning the gap. The CDR3 has 13 amino acids. Here the CDR3 DNA reads TGTGCCAGCAGATGGAGGGAATCAAACGAGCAGTACTTC. Translating it yields CASRWRESNEQYF.

The V gene is TRBV30, the J gene TRBJ1-2; perhaps TRBD1 as D (6 bases). CDR3 size: 14 residues. The V gene lost 4 bases and the J gene lost 2 bases, with 14 bases spanning the gap. Germline V gene sequence: CDR1 GTSNPN, CDR2 SVGIG (reference sequence). CDR3 coding DNA: TGTGCCTGGACAGGGGTGAGGATCAACTATGGCTACACCTTC. Translation: CAWTGVRINYGYTF.

The chain has TRBV9 and TRBJ1-3; maybe TRBD1 (6 bases). This CDR3 spans 16 amino acids. Looked up from germline, CDR1 is SGDLS and CDR2 is YYNGEE. Trimming stripped 3 bases from V and 0 bases from J, with 13 bases between. As DNA, the CDR3 is TGTGCCAGCAGCGACGGGGCAGGGGTCTCTGGAAACACCATATATTTT. Translating gives CASSDGAGVSGNTIYF.

This chain uses TRBV2 with TRBJ1-2; tentatively, D is TRBD1 (6 bases). The ends were cut back, 7 bases at V and 4 bases at J, with 13 bases in the middle. Germline V lookup: CDR1 SNHLY, CDR2 FYNNEI. The length of the CDR3 is 13 residues. The CDR3 DNA follows: TGTGCCAGCATGGGGGGGCGGCCCTATGGCTACACCTTC. Translation: CASMGGRPYGYTF. The variable domain in full, completed from reference TRBV2 and TRBJ1-2, reads EPEVTQTPSHQVTQMGQEVILRCVPISNHLYFYWYRQILGQKVEFLVSFYNNEISEKSEIFDDQFSVERPDGSNFTLKIRSTKLEDSAMYFCASMGGRPYGYTFGSGTRLTVV.

The CDR3 DNA sequence: TGTGCCAGCAGCGTAGCTCCGGGGGTAAGAAACACCATATATTTT. Its translation: CASSVAPGVRNTIYF. The chain recombines TRBV9 with TRBJ1-3, with D tentatively TRBD1 (5 bases). V dropped 0 bases and J dropped 5 bases, with 12 bases sitting between them. This CDR3 comprises 15 residues. Germline V gene data show CDR1 as SGDLS and CDR2 as YYNGEE.

This chain links TRBV19 with TRBJ1-2, with 11 bases lining up with TRBD1. V shed 3 bases and J 5 bases; nucleotides not matched to a gene: 5. The CDR3 is 15 residues long. Germline V gene data show CDR1 as LNHDA and CDR2 as SQIVND (reference sequence). The CDR3 nucleotides are TGTGCCAGTAGTATCGGGACAGGGGGACTTTATGGCTACACCTTC. Translation: CASSIGTGGLYGYTF.

The V call is TRBV19, the J call TRBJ1-1; 7 bases agree with TRBD1. V shed 7 bases, J shed 2 bases, and the junction held 10 bases outside the gene matches. Germline loops: CDR1 LNHDA, CDR2 SQIVND (reference sequence). The CDR3 has 15 amino acids. The CDR3 sequence: CASTFTNRGNTEAFF. The CDR3 nucleotides are TGTGCCAGTACCTTTACGAACAGGGGCAACACTGAAGCTTTCTTT. Supplemented by reference TRBV19 and TRBJ1-1, the full variable domain reads DGGITQSPKYLFRKEGQNVTLSCEQNLNHDAMYWYRQDPGQGLRLIYYSQIVNDFQKGDIAEGYSVSREKKESFPLTVTSAQKNPTAFYLCASTFTNRGNTEAFFGQGTRLTVV.

The chain recombines TRBV7-9 with TRBJ1-2, with a possible D match to TRBD1 (5 bases). The V end was cut by 2 bases, the J end by 7 bases, with 20 bases between. Germline V gives CDR1 SEHNR, CDR2 FQNEAQ (reference sequence). CDR3 length: 16 amino acids. CDR3 region: CASSLYASTERGGYTF. For the CDR3, the DNA is TGTGCCAGCAGCTTATACGCATCGACTGAAAGGGGTGGCTACACCTTC.

The chain has TRBV6-4 and TRBJ2-1, with 8 bases fitting TRBD2. Germline V lookup: CDR1 MRHNA, CDR2 SNTAGT. This CDR3 is built from 16 residues. J gave up 7 bases and V 3 bases, and 11 bases lay outside the gene matches. CDR3 coding DNA: TGTGCCAGCAGTGATCGTGGCAGCGGGAGCGCAAATGAGCAGTTCTTC. Encoded protein: CASSDRGSGSANEQFF.

The genes are TRBV19 and TRBJ2-3; 9 bases match TRBD2. With V trimmed by 1 base and J by 3 bases, 2 bases remained unmatched. Germline V CDR1 and CDR2: LNHDA, SQIVND (reference sequence). The CDR3 consists of 15 residues. The CDR3 DNA reads as TGTGCCAGTAGTATAGGAACTAGCGGGACAGATACGCAGTATTTT. It encodes CASSIGTSGTDTQYF.

This chain joins TRBV30 and TRBJ1-1, with D uncertain. This CDR3 is 12 amino acids long. The germline V gene encodes CDR1 GTSNPN and CDR2 SVGIG (reference sequence). Trimming took 2 bases from V and 10 from J, leaving 14 bases between them. CDR3 loop: CAWSLLTGVAFF. CDR3 in DNA: TGTGCCTGGAGTCTCCTGACGGGAGTAGCTTTCTTT.

V and J are TRBV4-2 and TRBJ2-7; D gene uncertain. The CDR3 has 16 amino acids. Germline V lookup: CDR1 LGHNA, CDR2 YNFKEQ. The V end lost 4 bases, the J end lost 5 bases, and 21 bases lay between the germline ends. In DNA form, the CDR3 reads TGTGCCAGCAGCCCGACCAACGGCCCGGCGGCCCACGAGCAGTACTTC. This sequence encodes CASSPTNGPAAHEQYF.

The V and J genes are TRBV5-4 and TRBJ2-1; a weak D match, TRBD1 (5 bases). The V end lost 4 bases, the J end lost 5 bases, and 13 bases lay between the germline ends. The V gene's germline CDR1 is SGHNT and CDR2 YYREEE (reference sequence). CDR3 length: 14 residues. The CDR3, as DNA: TGTGCCAGCAGCCTGATAGGGGTCCACAATGAGCAGTTCTTC. It codes for CASSLIGVHNEQFF.